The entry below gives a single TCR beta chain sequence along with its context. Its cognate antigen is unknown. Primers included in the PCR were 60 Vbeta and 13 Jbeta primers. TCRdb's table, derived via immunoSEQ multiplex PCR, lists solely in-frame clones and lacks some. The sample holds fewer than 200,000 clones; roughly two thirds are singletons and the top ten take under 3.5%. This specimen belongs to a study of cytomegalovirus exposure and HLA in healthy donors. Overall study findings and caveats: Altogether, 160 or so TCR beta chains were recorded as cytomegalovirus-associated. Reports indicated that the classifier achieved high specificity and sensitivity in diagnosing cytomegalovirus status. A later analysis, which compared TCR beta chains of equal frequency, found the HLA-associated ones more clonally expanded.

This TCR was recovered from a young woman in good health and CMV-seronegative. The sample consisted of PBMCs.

CDR3 amino acids: CASSQDRAGSYEQYF. The CDR3 DNA reads TGCGCCAGCAGCCAAGACAGGGCCGGTTCCTACGAGCAGTACTTC. V and J are TRBV4-3 and TRBJ2-7; perhaps TRBD1 as D (5 bases). The CDR3 runs 15 residues. V was clipped by 0 bases and J by 1 base, with 10 bases between them. Germline V gene sequence: CDR1 LGHNA, CDR2 YSLEER.